The subject of this entry is one T cell receptor (beta chain). The data originate from a study of blood T cell repertoires in COVID-19. Overall study context: Sites in the United States, Italy and Spain provided acute and convalescent COVID-19 samples. Nucleic acid was either cDNA or gDNA, and it came from T cells, B-cell-depleted T cells, or PBMCs.

The protocol was immunoSEQ multiplex PCR, while the TCRdb copy is restricted to in-frame clones and leaves out a portion. The table has some 300,000 clones, about nine tenths seen once; the top ten hold about 2%. The source of this sequence is a man between 18 and 29 years old with active or convalescent COVID-19. Sequencing was carried out using peripheral blood.

The DNA of the CDR3 is TGTGCCAGCAGCCCCGGGGCTAGCGTATCCTACGAGCAGTACTTC. It translates to CASSPGASVSYEQYF. The V call is TRBV14, the J call TRBJ2-7; TRBD2 might be the D (6 bases). Germline assignment: CDR1 SGHDN and CDR2 FVKESK. Trimming pared 4 bases from V and 1 base from J, leaving 14 bases between. The CDR3 length is 15 residues.